A single sample is the source of the 29 T cell receptor beta chains below, sequenced in a study of T-cell reconstitution after alpha-beta-depleted transplantation in children. TCRbeta library preparation incorporated unique molecular identifiers. TCRdb reprocessed the PCR reads with MiXCR, giving one entry per CDR3 protein. The table lists 300,000 to 400,000 distinct CDR3 sequences, around 15% of them singletons. Sequences were derived from PBMCs, mostly from graft donor cells, sampled 360 days after TCRalphabeta/CD19-depleted stem cell transplant. Receptor source: a male patient between 2 and 15 years old who had a stem cell transplant for acute lymphoblastic leukemia, so the T cells may come from the graft donor.

V is TRBV9 and J is TRBJ2-1; 10 bases are shared with TRBD1. In germline, CDR1 is SGDLS, CDR2 YYNGEE. The V and J ends lost 0 bases and 6 bases, in that order; junction bases with no gene match: 6. The CDR3 has 16 residues. For the CDR3, the DNA is TGTGCCAGCAGCGTAGCTGGAGGACAGGGGGGCAATGAGCAGTTCTTC. This translates into CASSVAGGQGGNEQFF.

The genes are TRBV7-2 and TRBJ2-5; TRBD2 matches at 9 bases. Germline V lookup: CDR1 SGHTA, CDR2 FQGNSA. This CDR3 contains 16 residues. V trimming: 1 base; J trimming: 1 base; junction bases outside the gene matches: 4. In nucleotides, the CDR3 is TGTGCCAGCAGCTTAGTTCGCGGGAGGGTCCAAGAGACCCAGTACTTC. Protein sequence: CASSLVRGRVQETQYF. Full variable domain (outside the CDR3, taken from reference TRBV7-2 and TRBJ2-5): GAGVSQSPSNKVTEKGKDVELRCDPISGHTALYWYRQSLGQGLEFLIYFQGNSAPDKSGLPSDRFSAERTGGSVSTLTIQRTQQEDSAVYLCASSLVRGRVQETQYFGPGTRLLVL.

The chain joins TRBV29-1 to TRBJ2-2; D may be TRBD1 (5 bases). Deletions cut 5 bases from V and 2 bases from J, with 15 bases between. This CDR3 spans 15 amino acids. Per germline, CDR1 SQVTM and CDR2 ANQGSEA. CDR3 bases: TGCAGCGTTTTAGACCCAGGACAAAACACCGGGGAGCTGTTTTTT. Amino acid sequence: CSVLDPGQNTGELFF.

V is TRBV20-1 and J is TRBJ2-1; D unresolved. This CDR3 region has 18 residues. Germline CDR1 reads DFQATT; CDR2 reads SNEGSKA (reference sequence). Trimming took 5 bases from V and 8 from J, leaving 31 bases between them. DNA for the CDR3: TGCAGTGCTCTGGACCTATATAGGATTCCCACCTTTGGGGATGAGCAGTTCTTC. Translating it yields CSALDLYRIPTFGDEQFF.

The table lists this clonotype with a few counts. CDR3 amino acids: CASSQGVRTGELFF. The CDR3 region has the DNA TGCGCCAGCAGCCAAGGGGTCCGGACCGGGGAGCTGTTTTTT. V gene TRBV4-3 combines with J gene TRBJ2-2, with unresolved D. Per germline, CDR1 LGHNA and CDR2 YSLEER. This CDR3 region has 14 residues. Trimming shortened V by 1 base and J by 5 bases, and 8 bases separated the two germline ends.

The chain carries TRBV28 and TRBJ2-7; maybe TRBD2 (7 bases). The CDR3 covers 15 residues. Trimming shortened V by 7 bases and J by 5 bases, and 21 bases separated the two germline ends. CDR1 and CDR2 from the germline V gene are MDHEN and SYDVKM. The CDR3 protein is CASIPEFGGAHEQYF. For the CDR3, the DNA is TGTGCCAGCATCCCTGAGTTTGGGGGGGCCCACGAGCAGTACTTC.

In its sample, this clonotype was seen many times. This chain connects TRBV10-3 to TRBJ2-5; 8 bases line up with TRBD1. The CDR3 is made up of 15 amino acids. Germline CDR1 reads ENHRY; CDR2 reads SYGVKD. The junction had 4 bases not matched to a gene; V was cut back by 2 bases and J by 2 bases. CDR3 nucleotides: TGTGCCATCAGTGAGCCCGGGACAGGTCAAGAGACCCAGTACTTC. This codes for CAISEPGTGQETQYF.

The V and J genes are TRBV29-1 and TRBJ2-5; D uncertain. Germline V gene lookup returns CDR1 SQVTM and CDR2 ANQGSEA. V was cut by 4 bases and J by 0 bases, with 6 bases left in between. There are 12 residues in the CDR3. The CDR3 DNA follows: TGCAGCGTTGTCGGCAACCAAGAGACCCAGTACTTC. Translation: CSVVGNQETQYF.

This chain connects TRBV28 to TRBJ1-5, with TRBD1 matching over 12 bases. CDR3 size: 19 residues. V trimming: 4 bases; J trimming: 1 base; junction bases outside the gene matches: 11. CDR1 and CDR2 from the germline V gene are MDHEN and SYDVKM. Here the CDR3 reads CASSSLPGQGARSNQPQHF. In DNA, the CDR3 is TGTGCCAGCAGTTCCCTCCCGGGACAGGGGGCGCGGAGCAATCAGCCCCAGCATTTT.

This clonotype was recorded a few times. The V call is TRBV12-3 or TRBV12-4, the J call TRBJ1-1, with 8 bases that match TRBD1. The CDR3 is made up of 15 amino acids. Trimming took 1 base from V and 2 from J; bases not matched to a gene: 3. CDR3 sequence reads: CASSLGDRINTEAFF. CDR3 bases: TGTGCCAGCAGTTTAGGGGACAGGATAAACACTGAAGCTTTCTTT.

This clonotype was seen more than once but under ten times. The J gene is TRBJ2-1, the V gene TRBV29-1; TRBD1 is a possible D gene (5 bases). V was cut by 6 bases and J by 6 bases, with 15 bases left in between. This CDR3 contains 13 residues. Germline V lookup: CDR1 SQVTM, CDR2 ANQGSEA. The CDR3 spells CSVVNRWSNEQFF. CDR3 DNA sequence: TGCAGCGTCGTTAACAGGTGGAGCAATGAGCAGTTCTTC.

The CDR3: CASSLIRRGDGTEAFF. CDR3 coding DNA: TGTGCCAGCAGTTTAATTCGCCGGGGGGATGGCACTGAAGCTTTCTTT. The chain is built from TRBV28 and TRBJ1-1, with a possible D match to TRBD1 (5 bases). The CDR3 loop spans 16 amino acids. Trimming took off 2 bases at V and 4 bases at J, with 17 bases between the two ends. CDR1 is MDHEN and CDR2 is SYDVKM in the germline V gene.

This clonotype was recorded many times. The rearrangement links TRBV10-3 to TRBJ2-7; a possible D gene is TRBD1 (7 bases). Trimming removed 11 bases at V and 3 bases at J, with 11 bases between. CDR3 length: 11 amino acids. Germline values: CDR1 ENHRY, CDR2 SYGVKD. Here the CDR3 DNA reads TGTGCCGCGCAGGGGGGCTACGAGCAGTACTTC. As protein: CAAQGGYEQYF.

This clonotype was counted many times. The chain combines TRBV20-1 with TRBJ2-3; TRBD2 agrees at 13 bases. CDR3 length: 19 residues. CDR1 and CDR2 from the germline V gene are DFQATT and SNEGSKA (reference sequence). The J segment lost 2 bases and the V segment lost 4 bases, leaving 15 bases of the junction unmatched. CDR3 nucleotides: TGCAGTGCTATTACCGGACTAGCGGGAGAGGGGGGGTACACAGATACGCAGTATTTT. This codes for CSAITGLAGEGGYTDTQYF.

This clonotype was seen a few times. The chain employs TRBV5-1 and TRBJ2-3; D might be TRBD1 or TRBD2, each matching 5 bases. Germline V CDR1 and CDR2: SGHRS, YFSETQ. This CDR3 comprises 17 residues. Trimming took 0 bases from V and 0 from J, leaving 14 bases between them. CDR3 in amino acids: CASSLVVWGGSTDTQYF. CDR3 DNA: TGCGCCAGCAGCTTGGTAGTATGGGGCGGGAGCACAGATACGCAGTATTTT.

The CDR3 loop reads CATSRGGTRYEQYF. DNA for the CDR3: TGTGCCACCAGCAGAGGAGGGACTCGTTACGAGCAGTACTTC. V is TRBV15 and J is TRBJ2-7, with D possibly being TRBD2 (6 bases). Trimming stripped 1 base from V and 4 bases from J, with 11 bases between. Germline assignment: CDR1 LNHNV and CDR2 YYDKDF (reference sequence). The CDR3 totals 14 residues. The full variable domain, rest sourced from reference TRBV15 and TRBJ2-7, is DAMVIQNPRYQVTQFGKPVTLSCSQTLNHNVMYWYQQKSSQAPKLLFHYYDKDFNNEADTPDNFQSRRPNTSFCFLDIRSPGLGDTAMYLCATSRGGTRYEQYFGPGTRLTVT.

This clonotype has just a few counts. This sequence joins TRBV9 and TRBJ2-2, with D possibly being TRBD1 (6 bases). The V gene's germline CDR1 is SGDLS and CDR2 YYNGEE. Trimming shortened V by 7 bases and J by 1 base, and 11 bases separated the two germline ends. This CDR3 is built from 14 residues. The CDR3 region has the DNA TGTGCCAGCCGGCAACAGGGGAACACCGGGGAGCTGTTTTTT. It translates to CASRQQGNTGELFF.

The rearrangement links TRBV29-1 to TRBJ1-4; D may be TRBD1 (5 bases). Trimming pared 5 bases from V and 7 bases from J, leaving 17 bases between. The CDR3 runs 14 residues. CDR1 and CDR2 from the germline V gene are SQVTM and ANQGSEA. CDR3 sequence (DNA): TGCAGCGTTCGCAGAGGGCCCCAGGGTGAAAAACTGTTTTTT. Translated, it gives CSVRRGPQGEKLFF.

This clonotype was recorded a few times. CDR3 in amino acids: CATSRPTSLDEQFF. The CDR3 nucleotides are TGTGCCACCAGCAGACCGACTAGCTTGGATGAGCAGTTCTTC. This chain connects TRBV15 to TRBJ2-1, with 7 bases matching TRBD2. Germline V gives CDR1 LNHNV, CDR2 YYDKDF (reference sequence). Germline trimming cut 2 bases from V and 8 bases from J; bases unmatched to any gene: 6. The CDR3 is made up of 14 amino acids.

This clonotype was counted many times. The CDR3 protein is CASSQISLTGVEETQYF. CDR3 coding DNA: TGTGCCAGCAGCCAAATTTCACTGACAGGGGTGGAGGAGACCCAGTACTTC. The chain is built from TRBV4-2 and TRBJ2-5; 8 nucleotides agree with TRBD1. The CDR3 loop spans 17 amino acids. V was pared by 2 bases and J by 5 bases, with 13 bases of the junction left unmatched. CDR1 is LGHNA, CDR2 YNFKEQ, per germline.

This clonotype was recorded a few times. The chain couples TRBV10-3 to TRBJ2-1; 7 bases agree with TRBD1. The junction had 4 bases not matched to a gene; V was cut back by 5 bases and J by 6 bases. The CDR3 runs 13 residues. CDR1 is ENHRY, CDR2 SYGVKD, per germline. In DNA form, the CDR3 reads TGTGCCATCAGTCTGACAGGGCTCAATGAGCAGTTCTTC. This sequence encodes CAISLTGLNEQFF.

The chain couples TRBV6-1 to TRBJ2-1; 10 nucleotides match TRBD1. Trimming at V came to 6 bases and at J to 6 bases, leaving 8 bases not matched to a gene. Germline V gene sequence: CDR1 MNHNS, CDR2 SASEGT. This CDR3 is 15 amino acids long. This chain's CDR3 is CASSWTGGRTNEQFF. The CDR3 nucleotides read TGTGCCAGCAGCTGGACAGGGGGTAGGACCAATGAGCAGTTCTTC.

V and J are TRBV5-6 and TRBJ1-6, with a tentative D call TRBD1 (6 bases). The CDR3 spans 15 residues. The V end lost 0 bases, the J end lost 10 bases, and 14 bases lay between the germline ends. The germline V gene has CDR1 SGHDT and CDR2 YYEEEE. DNA for the CDR3: TGTGCCAGCAGCTTGGCCGGCAGGGGTTGGTCACCCCTCCACTTT. This translates into CASSLAGRGWSPLHF.

CDR3: CASSFDQMYQETQYF. CDR3 DNA: TGTGCCAGCAGTTTCGATCAGATGTACCAAGAGACCCAGTACTTC. V gene TRBV28 combines with J gene TRBJ2-5, with unresolved D. The V end lost 3 bases, the J end lost 0 bases, and 11 bases lay between the germline ends. CDR3 size: 15 residues. Germline CDR1 reads MDHEN; CDR2 reads SYDVKM.

There are many counts of this clonotype. Written as DNA, the CDR3 is TGTGCCAGCAGGCCTTTTAGGGATCCCGGCAGGGGAGATACGCAGTATTTT. This codes for CASRPFRDPGRGDTQYF. The chain recombines TRBV7-8 with TRBJ2-3, with D possibly being TRBD1 (6 bases). V was shortened by 6 bases and J by 5 bases, with 24 bases between the two germline ends. The CDR3 spans 17 residues. Germline loops: CDR1 SGHVS, CDR2 FQNEAQ.

A few counts support this clonotype. This chain uses TRBV27 with TRBJ2-1, with D tentatively TRBD2 (6 bases). This CDR3 spans 15 amino acids. Germline loops: CDR1 MNHEY, CDR2 SMNVEV (reference sequence). Trimming took off 4 bases at V and 4 bases at J, with 14 bases between the two ends. CDR3 residues: CASSWGGNWYNEQFF. The CDR3 DNA reads as TGTGCCAGCAGTTGGGGCGGGAATTGGTACAATGAGCAGTTCTTC.

The rearrangement uses TRBV6-2 or TRBV6-3 and TRBJ2-5; 9 bases fit TRBD2. V lost 0 bases and J lost 5; bases outside the gene matches: 10. The CDR3 is 17 residues long. Germline V lookup: CDR1 MNHEY, CDR2 SVGEGT. The CDR3 coding sequence is TGTGCCAGCAGTTACTCGCGTAGCGGGAGTTCATTTGAGACCCAGTACTTC. Translated, it gives CASSYSRSGSSFETQYF.

The V and J genes are TRBV5-1 and TRBJ2-5; 7 bases fit TRBD2. In germline, CDR1 is SGHRS, CDR2 YFSETQ. The CDR3 sequence is 15 residues long. V was clipped by 0 bases and J by 1 base; unmatched bases: 3. The CDR3 region is CASSLGGSVQETQYF. The CDR3 coding sequence is TGCGCCAGCAGCTTGGGCGGGAGCGTCCAAGAGACCCAGTACTTC.

This clonotype turned up a few times. The chain employs TRBV11-2 and TRBJ2-3; D gene ambiguous. Germline V CDR1 and CDR2: SGHAT, FQNNGV. CDR3 length: 15 residues. V was cut by 3 bases and J by 1 base, with 11 bases left in between. The CDR3 region is CASSFAVSGTDTQYF. CDR3 in DNA: TGTGCCAGCAGCTTCGCAGTTTCTGGCACAGATACGCAGTATTTT.